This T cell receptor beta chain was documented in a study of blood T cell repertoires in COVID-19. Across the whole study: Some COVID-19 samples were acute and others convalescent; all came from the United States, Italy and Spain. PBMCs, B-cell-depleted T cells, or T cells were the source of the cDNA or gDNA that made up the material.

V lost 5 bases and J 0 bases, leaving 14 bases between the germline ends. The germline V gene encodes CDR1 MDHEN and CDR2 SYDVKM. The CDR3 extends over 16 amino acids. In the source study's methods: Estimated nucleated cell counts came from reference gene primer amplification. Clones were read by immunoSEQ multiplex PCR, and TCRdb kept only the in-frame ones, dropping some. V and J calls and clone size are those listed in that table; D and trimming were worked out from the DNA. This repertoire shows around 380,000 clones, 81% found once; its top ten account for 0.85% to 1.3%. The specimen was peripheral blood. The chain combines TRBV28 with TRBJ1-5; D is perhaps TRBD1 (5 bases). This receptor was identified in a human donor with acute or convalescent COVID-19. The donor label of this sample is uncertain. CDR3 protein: CASSPVGRDSNQPQHF. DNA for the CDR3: TGTGCCAGCAGTCCCGTGGGGCGGGATAGCAATCAGCCCCAGCATTTT.